This passage covers 12 T cell receptor beta chains from one sample sequenced in a study of blood T cell repertoires in COVID-19. Assay used: immunoSEQ multiplex PCR; TCRdb lists only in-frame clones, some missing. The sample has about 200,000 clones; more than 75% are singletons. Sequencing was carried out using PBMCs or T cells enriched from blood (not recorded which). Receptors were obtained from a middle-aged woman with acute COVID-19.

J is TRBJ1-5 and V is TRBV6-4; unclear D gene. From germline, CDR1 is MRHNA and CDR2 SNTAGT. CDR3 size: 14 residues. V lost 5 bases, J lost 4 bases, and 12 bases lay in between. This chain's CDR3 is CASSWYEENQPQHF. In nucleotides, the CDR3 is TGTGCCAGCAGTTGGTATGAAGAGAATCAGCCCCAGCATTTT.

CDR3 DNA sequence: TGTGCCAGCCTACAGAGCTCTGGAAACACCATATATTTT. Translated: CASLQSSGNTIYF. The chain is built from TRBV7-8 and TRBJ1-3; no firm D call. CDR3 length: 13 amino acids. Germline CDR1 reads SGHVS; CDR2 reads FQNEAQ. V was clipped by 8 bases and J by 0 bases, with 8 bases between them. The full variable domain, with the rest looked up from reference TRBV7-8 and TRBJ1-3, is GAGVSQSPRYKVAKRGQDVALRCDPISGHVSLFWYQQALGQGPEFLTYFQNEAQLDKSGLPSDRFFAERPEGSVSTLKIQRTQQEDSAVYLCASLQSSGNTIYFGEGSWLTVV.

The rearrangement uses TRBV5-1 and TRBJ2-4; D perhaps matches TRBD1 (5 bases). This CDR3 has 15 residues. Germline V gene sequence: CDR1 SGHRS, CDR2 YFSETQ. Deletions cut 4 bases from V and 6 bases from J, with 17 bases between. CDR3: CASSPKAGLSNIQYF. CDR3 in DNA: TGCGCCAGCAGCCCCAAGGCAGGGTTGTCAAACATTCAGTACTTC.

This chain joins TRBV2 and TRBJ2-3; 12 nucleotides match TRBD2. Germline CDR1 is SNHLY and CDR2 is FYNNEI. With 4 bases clipped from V and 1 base from J, the junction kept 0 bases outside the gene matches. The CDR3 spans 15 residues. The CDR3 loop is CASSGLAGGTDTQYF. The DNA of the CDR3 is TGTGCCAGCAGTGGACTAGCGGGGGGCACAGATACGCAGTATTTT.

This clone was counted a few times. V is TRBV29-1 and J is TRBJ1-6, with D possibly TRBD1 on 5 matching bases. The length of the CDR3 is 13 residues. V was clipped by 4 bases and J by 5 bases, with 9 bases between them. Germline V gene lookup returns CDR1 SQVTM and CDR2 ANQGSEA. The CDR3 bases are TGCAGCGTTGGAACAGGAGATAATTCACCCCTCCACTTT. It is translated as CSVGTGDNSPLHF.

This chain links TRBV24-1 with TRBJ2-5; 7 nucleotides align to TRBD1. Germline trimming cut 5 bases from V and 4 bases from J; bases unmatched to any gene: 6. The germline V gene has CDR1 KGHDR and CDR2 SFDVKD. The CDR3 is 14 amino acids. CDR3 sequence (DNA): TGTGCCACCAGTGCTCGGACAGGATCAGAGACCCAGTACTTC. It is translated as CATSARTGSETQYF.

V gene TRBV7-3 combines with J gene TRBJ2-7, with a possible D match to TRBD2 (5 bases). The CDR3 spans 14 residues. V dropped 5 bases and J dropped 0 bases, with 11 bases sitting between them. The V gene's germline CDR1 is SGHTA and CDR2 FQGTGA. The CDR3 spells CASSPTTNSYEQYF. In DNA form, the CDR3 reads TGTGCCAGCAGCCCGACTACAAACTCCTACGAGCAGTACTTC.

The rearrangement links TRBV18 to TRBJ1-1, with TRBD1 matching 10 bases. There are 16 residues in the CDR3. Germline assignment: CDR1 KGHSH and CDR2 LQKENI. The V and J ends lost 3 bases and 3 bases, in that order; junction bases with no gene match: 7. The CDR3 DNA follows: TGTGCCAGCTCACCCCCGGGACAGGGGTATGACACTGAAGCTTTCTTT. Its translation: CASSPPGQGYDTEAFF. The entire variable domain, with the rest obtained from reference TRBV18 and TRBJ1-1, is as follows: NAGVMQNPRHLVRRRGQEARLRCSPMKGHSHVYWYRQLPEEGLKFMVYLQKENIIDESGMPKERFSAEFPKEGPSILRIQQVVRGDSAAYFCASSPPGQGYDTEAFFGQGTRLTVV.

A single count supports this clone. This chain joins TRBV27 and TRBJ1-2, with 8 bases lining up with TRBD1. CDR3 length equals 13 residues. After removal of 4 bases from V and 8 bases from J, the junction contained 6 bases not matched to a gene. Germline V gene lookup returns CDR1 MNHEY and CDR2 SMNVEV (reference sequence). The chain's CDR3 is CASSYRGTGGYTF. The CDR3 DNA reads TGTGCCAGCAGTTACAGGGGGACGGGGGGCTACACCTTC.

The genes are TRBV2 and TRBJ2-1; 10 nucleotides align to TRBD2. Germline-derived CDR1 and CDR2 are SNHLY and FYNNEI. CDR3 length: 17 residues. V lost 2 bases, J lost 5 bases, and 9 bases stayed unmatched. The CDR3 DNA follows: TGTGCCAGCAGTGAACCCGGGGGGACTAGCGTTAACAATGAGCAGTTCTTC. Translating gives CASSEPGGTSVNNEQFF.

The rearrangement uses TRBV28 and TRBJ1-2, with 8 bases fitting TRBD1. The germline V gene encodes CDR1 MDHEN and CDR2 SYDVKM. This CDR3 region has 17 residues. Germline trimming cut 2 bases from V and 6 bases from J; bases unmatched to any gene: 14. CDR3 in DNA: TGTGCCAGCAGTTTAGCAGGGGGCGGCCTCGGTCGGAATGGCTACACCTTC. Translated, it gives CASSLAGGGLGRNGYTF.

J is TRBJ1-1 and V is TRBV20-1; D call uncertain. The V and J ends lost 6 bases and 5 bases respectively, with 10 bases between them. The CDR3 spans 11 residues. Germline V gene lookup returns CDR1 DFQATT and CDR2 SNEGSKA (reference sequence). CDR3 residues: CSARSGTEAFF. CDR3 nucleotides: TGCAGTGCAAGAAGCGGGACTGAAGCTTTCTTT.